This T cell receptor (beta chain) was profiled in a study of blood T cell repertoires in COVID-19. On the study more broadly: T cells, B-cell-depleted T cells, or PBMCs supplied cDNA or gDNA.

In the original processing: Reference gene primer amplification gave nucleated cell count estimates. Profiling relied on immunoSEQ multiplex PCR, and the TCRdb table lists in-frame clones only, not all of them. D and trimming were read from the DNA, whereas the V and J calls and clone size are those reported in that table. The sample holds fewer than 250,000 clones, about 85% seen once. Germline V gene data show CDR1 as LGHNA and CDR2 as YNFKEQ. The V and J ends lost 0 bases and 7 bases, in that order; junction bases with no gene match: 10. The CDR3 is 19 amino acids. This chain joins TRBV4-2 and TRBJ2-1; 15 positions agree with TRBD2. Specimen: peripheral blood. This TCR was recovered from a young man with acute or convalescent COVID-19. Written as DNA, the CDR3 is TGTGCCAGCAGCCAAGATCGGGCCAGGACTAGCGGGGGGGTTAATGAGCAGTTCTTC. Residues: CASSQDRARTSGGVNEQFF.